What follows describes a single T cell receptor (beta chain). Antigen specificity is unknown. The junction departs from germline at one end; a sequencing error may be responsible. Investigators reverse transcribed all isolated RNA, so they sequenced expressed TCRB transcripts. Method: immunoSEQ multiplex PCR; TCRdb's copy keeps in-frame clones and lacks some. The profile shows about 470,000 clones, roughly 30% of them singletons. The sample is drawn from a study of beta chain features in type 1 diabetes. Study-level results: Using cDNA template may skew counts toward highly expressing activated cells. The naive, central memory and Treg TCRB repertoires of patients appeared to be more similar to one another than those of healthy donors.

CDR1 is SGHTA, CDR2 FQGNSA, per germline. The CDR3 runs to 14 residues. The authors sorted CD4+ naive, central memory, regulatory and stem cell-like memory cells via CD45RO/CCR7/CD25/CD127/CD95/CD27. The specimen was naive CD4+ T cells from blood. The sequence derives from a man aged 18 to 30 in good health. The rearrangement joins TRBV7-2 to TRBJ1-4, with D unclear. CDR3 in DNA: TGTGCCAGCAGCGGCAGTCGGAACAATGCAAAACTGTTTTTT. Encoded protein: CASSGSRNNAKLFF. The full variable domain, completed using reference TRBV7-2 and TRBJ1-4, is GAGVSQSPSNKVTEKGKDVELRCDPISGHTALYWYRQSLGQGLEFLIYFQGNSAPDKSGLPSDRFSAERTGGSVSTLTIQRTQQEDSAVYLCASSGSRNNAKLFFGSGTQLSVL.